Shown below are 28 T cell receptor beta chains from a single sample sequenced in a study of blood T cell repertoires in COVID-19. The protocol was immunoSEQ multiplex PCR, while the TCRdb copy is restricted to in-frame clones and leaves out a portion. The repertoire consists of a few hundred thousand clones, with roughly 91% occurring once and the leading ten covering around 0.84%. Sequencing was carried out using peripheral blood. These receptors were collected from a man in his thirties or forties with acute or convalescent COVID-19.

The rearrangement uses TRBV28 and TRBJ2-1; TRBD2 matches at 9 bases. Germline loops: CDR1 MDHEN, CDR2 SYDVKM. Trimming removed 5 bases from V and 7 bases from J; junction bases left unmatched: 9. CDR3 length: 15 amino acids. CDR3: CASSPLGGGANEQFF. CDR3 in DNA: TGTGCCAGCAGTCCCTTGGGCGGGGGGGCAAATGAGCAGTTCTTC.

The rearrangement uses TRBV15 and TRBJ1-1, with 7 bases that match TRBD1. The length of the CDR3 is 12 residues. Looked up from germline, CDR1 is LNHNV and CDR2 is YYDKDF (reference sequence). V gave up 11 bases and J gave up 5 bases; unmatched junction bases: 8. CDR3 residues: CASNRGYTEAFF. CDR3 nucleotides: TGTGCCTCTAACAGGGGCTATACTGAAGCTTTCTTT. Looking up the rest from reference TRBV15 and TRBJ1-1 gives the full variable domain: DAMVIQNPRYQVTQFGKPVTLSCSQTLNHNVMYWYQQKSSQAPKLLFHYYDKDFNNEADTPDNFQSRRPNTSFCFLDIRSPGLGDTAMYLCASNRGYTEAFFGQGTRLTVV.

The chain employs TRBV7-8 and TRBJ1-5; 7 nucleotides agree with TRBD1. V lost 3 bases to trimming and J lost 2 bases; unmatched junction nucleotides: 4. Germline CDR1 SGHVS, CDR2 FQNEAQ. This CDR3 has 15 residues. The CDR3 protein is CASSFGQDRNQPQHF. CDR3 in DNA: TGTGCCAGCAGCTTCGGACAGGACCGCAATCAGCCCCAGCATTTT.

V gene TRBV5-4 combines with J gene TRBJ1-6; 8 positions match TRBD1. This CDR3 is built from 17 residues. Germline CDR1 and CDR2: SGHNT and YYREEE (reference sequence). The J segment lost 0 bases and the V segment lost 4 bases, leaving 6 bases of the junction unmatched. The CDR3 loop is CASSPWTGSSYNSPLHF. For the CDR3, the DNA is TGTGCCAGCAGCCCGTGGACAGGGAGCTCCTATAATTCACCCCTCCACTTT.

V is TRBV5-1 and J is TRBJ2-1, with 7 bases fitting TRBD1. The V and J ends lost 2 bases and 0 bases, in that order; junction bases with no gene match: 2. The germline V gene has CDR1 SGHRS and CDR2 YFSETQ. The CDR3 extends over 15 amino acids. CDR3: CASSFRDSSYNEQFF. The CDR3 DNA reads TGCGCCAGCAGCTTCCGGGACAGCTCCTACAATGAGCAGTTCTTC.

In regard to this clone: The same CDR3 arises from other DNA sequences in this sample as well. The CDR3 DNA reads as TGTGCCAGCAGTTTGGGAGGACGTGAGACCCAGTACTTC. This gives the protein CASSLGGRETQYF. V gene TRBV28 combines with J gene TRBJ2-5; D is possibly TRBD2 (6 bases). Germline CDR1 is MDHEN and CDR2 is SYDVKM. The CDR3 sequence is 13 residues long. Trimming removed 3 bases at V and 5 bases at J, with 10 bases between.

The genes are TRBV5-8 and TRBJ1-2; TRBD1 agrees at 7 bases. CDR3 length equals 17 residues. The V gene end was trimmed by 0 bases and the J gene end by 0 bases; junction bases not matched to a gene: 8. Germline CDR1 reads SGHTS; CDR2 reads YDEGEE. Here the CDR3 reads CASSLEGATPANYGYTF. Written as DNA, the CDR3 is TGTGCCAGCAGCTTGGAGGGGGCTACTCCAGCTAACTATGGCTACACCTTC.

CDR3 protein: CASSHFAQGWDGYTF. CDR3 in DNA: TGTGCCAGCTCCCACTTCGCCCAGGGGTGGGATGGCTACACCTTC. The V gene is TRBV28, the J gene TRBJ1-2, with TRBD1 as a possible D gene (6 bases). This CDR3 has 15 residues. Germline V gene sequence: CDR1 MDHEN, CDR2 SYDVKM. Trimming removed 8 bases from V and 6 bases from J, with 22 bases in between.

The chain recombines TRBV5-4 with TRBJ2-5; D perhaps matches TRBD1 (5 bases). Germline V CDR1 and CDR2: SGHNT, YYREEE (reference sequence). V gave up 4 bases and J gave up 2 bases, with 15 bases separating them. The CDR3 has 15 residues. The CDR3 loop reads CASSPGWKGQETQYF. The CDR3 coding sequence is TGTGCCAGCAGCCCAGGGTGGAAGGGTCAAGAGACCCAGTACTTC.

The J gene is TRBJ1-2, the V gene TRBV5-6; TRBD1 might be the D (5 bases). Trimming shortened V by 3 bases and J by 8 bases, and 14 bases separated the two germline ends. The CDR3 length is 13 residues. Germline V gene sequence: CDR1 SGHDT, CDR2 YYEEEE. The DNA for the CDR3 is TGTGCCAGCAGCTGGCAGGGCTCCGGGGGCTACACCTTC. Translated: CASSWQGSGGYTF.

The chain recombines TRBV28 with TRBJ2-1; 9 nucleotides match TRBD2. After removal of 3 bases from V and 0 bases from J, the junction contained 3 bases not matched to a gene. Germline V CDR1 and CDR2: MDHEN, SYDVKM. This CDR3 is 16 amino acids long. The CDR3 protein is CASSLGSGSSYNEQFF. The CDR3 DNA is TGTGCCAGCAGTTTGGGTAGCGGGAGCTCCTACAATGAGCAGTTCTTC.

V gene TRBV7-9 combines with J gene TRBJ2-1, with TRBD2 matching over 12 bases. Germline CDR1 and CDR2: SEHNR and FQNEAQ (reference sequence). The CDR3 length is 15 residues. V shed 1 base and J 8 bases; nucleotides not matched to a gene: 3. The CDR3 DNA follows: TGTGCCAGCAGCTTAGGACTAGCGGGGGTCTATGAGCAGTTCTTC. Residues: CASSLGLAGVYEQFF.

The chain links TRBV19 to TRBJ1-1; D is unclear. Germline V gives CDR1 LNHDA, CDR2 SQIVND (reference sequence). Trimming removed 3 bases at V and 5 bases at J, with 10 bases between. This CDR3 region has 13 residues. The CDR3 sequence is CASSIRGGTEAFF. CDR3 coding DNA: TGTGCCAGTAGTATTCGGGGAGGAACTGAAGCTTTCTTT.

The rearrangement links TRBV7-9 to TRBJ1-1; D is undetermined. Germline CDR1 and CDR2: SEHNR and FQNEAQ (reference sequence). The V end was cut by 5 bases, the J end by 0 bases, with 19 bases between. The CDR3 length is 17 residues. The CDR3 sequence: CASSLPRRRRVNTEAFF. The CDR3 nucleotides are TGTGCCAGCAGCCTCCCTCGGCGCAGGAGGGTGAACACTGAAGCTTTCTTT.

This chain joins TRBV20-1 and TRBJ1-5, with 7 bases identical to TRBD1. The J segment lost 11 bases and the V segment lost 5 bases, leaving 3 bases of the junction unmatched. CDR1 is DFQATT and CDR2 is SNEGSKA in the germline V gene (reference sequence). The CDR3 runs 10 residues. The chain's CDR3 is CSAWDSSQHF. The CDR3 DNA reads as TGCAGTGCTTGGGACAGCTCCCAGCATTTT.

The V call is TRBV4-1, the J call TRBJ2-1, with D possibly matching TRBD2 (5 bases). The CDR3 is made up of 16 amino acids. CDR1 is MGHRA, CDR2 YSYEKL, per germline. Trimming cost V 4 bases and J 2 bases, with 15 bases left between them. The CDR3 coding sequence is TGCGCCAGCAGCCCCCACATGGCTAGCCCCTACAATGAGCAGTTCTTC. Translated: CASSPHMASPYNEQFF.

The chain combines TRBV9 with TRBJ2-1; no clear D gene. This CDR3 comprises 16 residues. Germline CDR1 and CDR2: SGDLS and YYNGEE. V was pared by 2 bases and J by 0 bases, with 12 bases between. The CDR3 region is CASSVQSLSSYNEQFF. The CDR3 DNA is TGTGCCAGCAGCGTTCAAAGCTTGAGCTCCTACAATGAGCAGTTCTTC.

This clone was seen more than once but under ten times. The identical CDR3 is also encoded by other nucleotide sequences in the sample. The rearrangement joins TRBV6-5 to TRBJ2-1, with no clear D. This CDR3 contains 11 residues. Germline lookup yields CDR1 MNHEY and CDR2 SVGAGI. The V and J ends lost 4 bases and 7 bases respectively, with 5 bases between them. CDR3 amino acids: CASSSRNEQFF. DNA for the CDR3: TGTGCCAGCAGTTCCCGTAATGAGCAGTTCTTC.

The chain combines TRBV7-9 with TRBJ2-5; D not resolved. V dropped 5 bases and J dropped 2 bases, with 18 bases sitting between them. The CDR3 loop spans 16 amino acids. Germline values: CDR1 SEHNR, CDR2 FQNEAQ (reference sequence). This chain's CDR3 is CASSAGDLNLQETQYF. CDR3 DNA: TGTGCCAGCAGCGCCGGTGACTTAAACCTTCAAGAGACCCAGTACTTC.

V is TRBV9 and J is TRBJ2-7, with TRBD2 matching 8 bases. This CDR3 is 17 amino acids long. The V and J ends lost 0 bases and 6 bases, in that order; junction bases with no gene match: 14. Per germline, CDR1 SGDLS and CDR2 YYNGEE. CDR3 loop: CASSVAPVPAGDGEQYF. The CDR3 nucleotides are TGTGCCAGCAGCGTAGCGCCTGTTCCAGCGGGAGACGGCGAGCAGTACTTC.

The chain carries TRBV5-4 and TRBJ1-1; D not certain. With 2 bases removed from V and 3 bases from J, the gap between germline ends came to 8 bases. The CDR3 length is 13 residues. Germline CDR1 and CDR2: SGHNT and YYREEE (reference sequence). The DNA for the CDR3 is TGTGCCAGCAGCTTCTCGTCGTACACTGAAGCTTTCTTT. This sequence encodes CASSFSSYTEAFF.

The V gene is TRBV27, the J gene TRBJ2-7; no clear D. Per germline, CDR1 MNHEY and CDR2 SMNVEV (reference sequence). The CDR3 has 14 amino acids. V dropped 3 bases and J dropped 2 bases, with 11 bases sitting between them. Here the CDR3 DNA reads TGTGCCAGCAGTTTGGCAAACGAGGCCTACGAGCAGTACTTC. Translation: CASSLANEAYEQYF.

The chain is built from TRBV6-2 or TRBV6-3 and TRBJ1-1; D perhaps matches TRBD1 (6 bases). The CDR3 is 14 residues long. Looked up from germline, CDR1 is MNHEY and CDR2 is SVGEGT. Trimming removed 1 base at V and 5 bases at J, with 11 bases between. The CDR3 DNA reads as TGTGCCAGCAGTTACTGGGGGCGGGTGACTGAAGCTTTCTTT. It translates to CASSYWGRVTEAFF.

V and J are TRBV28 and TRBJ1-1; maybe TRBD1 (6 bases). CDR3 length: 16 amino acids. CDR1 MDHEN and CDR2 SYDVKM come from the germline V gene. The V end was cut by 6 bases, the J end by 5 bases, with 22 bases between. Here the CDR3 reads CASSPIGPQGNTEAFF. CDR3 DNA sequence: TGTGCCAGCAGCCCAATAGGTCCGCAGGGGAATACTGAAGCTTTCTTT.

The chain is built from TRBV2 and TRBJ2-6, with 7 bases lining up with TRBD1. The length of the CDR3 is 16 residues. CDR1 is SNHLY, CDR2 FYNNEI, per germline. J gave up 3 bases and V 7 bases, and 9 bases lay outside the gene matches. CDR3 protein: CASILGGLGGANVLTF. The DNA for the CDR3 is TGTGCCAGCATTTTAGGGGGCCTTGGTGGGGCCAACGTCCTGACTTTC. The full variable domain, in which reference TRBV2 and TRBJ2-6 provide the parts outside the CDR3, is EPEVTQTPSHQVTQMGQEVILRCVPISNHLYFYWYRQILGQKVEFLVSFYNNEISEKSEIFDDQFSVERPDGSNFTLKIRSTKLEDSAMYFCASILGGLGGANVLTFGAGSRLTVL.

This chain joins TRBV2 and TRBJ1-5; D is unresolved. CDR1 is SNHLY and CDR2 is FYNNEI in the germline V gene. CDR3 length equals 15 residues. The V gene lost 0 bases and the J gene lost 5 bases, with 11 bases spanning the gap. The chain's CDR3 is CASSEALLGDQPQHF. DNA for the CDR3: TGTGCCAGCAGTGAAGCGCTTCTGGGCGATCAGCCCCAGCATTTT.

This sequence joins TRBV29-1 and TRBJ2-7, with TRBD1 matching 7 bases. The V gene's germline CDR1 is SQVTM and CDR2 ANQGSEA. Unmatched junction bases numbered 10, after V lost 7 bases and J lost 4 bases. CDR3 size: 13 residues. The CDR3 reads CSAAYRGVYEQYF. For the CDR3, the DNA is TGCAGCGCGGCATACAGGGGAGTTTACGAGCAGTACTTC.

This chain connects TRBV7-3 to TRBJ2-1; possibly TRBD1 for D (5 bases). The V end was cut by 2 bases, the J end by 5 bases, with 7 bases between. Looked up from germline, CDR1 is SGHTA and CDR2 is FQGTGA. This CDR3 contains 13 residues. The CDR3 spells CASSLGADNEQFF. CDR3 bases: TGTGCCAGCAGCTTAGGGGCAGACAATGAGCAGTTCTTC.